This TCR beta chain was sequenced during a study of T-cell memory formation after mild COVID-19. Broader study findings: While clones contracting from day 15 to 85 were balanced between CD4 and CD8, later expanders leaned CD4+. Specificity for SARS-CoV-2 was not confirmed among the second-wave clones peaking on day 37.

Comment on this clonotype: The antigen remains unidentified.

TCRdb analysed the 5' RACE reads with MiXCR anew, one entry per CDR3 protein. The table shows roughly 580,000 distinct CDR3 sequences, with roughly 18% occurring only once. The CDR3 is 15 residues long. Trimming removed 0 bases at V and 0 bases at J, with 3 bases between. Germline CDR1 KGHSH, CDR2 LQKENI. Specimen: PBMCs or a T cell subset sorted from them (not recorded which). The chain recombines TRBV18 with TRBJ2-6; no clear D. The source is an adult woman who had mild COVID-19 (a few samples of this study predate the infection). Cell type and time point are not known. The CDR3 here is CASSPPASGANVLTF. The CDR3 DNA is TGTGCCAGCTCACCACCGGCCTCTGGGGCCAACGTCCTGACTTTC.